Below are 8 T cell receptor beta chains sequenced from a single sample in a study of blood T cell repertoires in COVID-19. Assay: immunoSEQ multiplex PCR; the TCRdb copy retains only in-frame clones and omits some. The table includes about 240,000 clones, approximately 78% detected once. The sequenced sample was peripheral blood. The receptors were sampled from a woman aged 55-75 years with active or convalescent COVID-19.

Here the CDR3 reads CASSLSGGQGWSAKNIQYF. DNA of the CDR3: TGTGCCAGCAGTTTATCCGGAGGACAGGGCTGGTCAGCCAAAAACATTCAGTACTTC. V gene TRBV27 combines with J gene TRBJ2-4; 8 bases agree with TRBD1. In germline, CDR1 is MNHEY, CDR2 SMNVEV (reference sequence). This CDR3 contains 19 residues. J gave up 0 bases and V 0 bases, and 10 bases lay outside the gene matches.

Concerning this clone itself: One end of the junction varies from germline; a read error may be responsible. The chain recombines TRBV6-5 with TRBJ1-2; D is ambiguous. Germline CDR1 and CDR2: MNHEY and SVGAGI. This CDR3 has 15 residues. The CDR3 region is CASNYDQASNYGYTF. Written as DNA, the CDR3 is TGTGCCAGCAATTACGACCAGGCCAGTAACTATGGCTACACCTTC.

This chain links TRBV4-2 with TRBJ2-6; TRBD1 might be the D (6 bases). Per the germline V gene, CDR1 is LGHNA and CDR2 is YNFKEQ. This CDR3 region has 17 residues. The germline V and J ends were trimmed by 0 bases and 4 bases, with 13 bases remaining between them. The CDR3, as DNA: TGTGCCAGCAGCCAAGATGGGACAACGAAAGGGGCCAACGTCCTGACTTTC. Encoded protein: CASSQDGTTKGANVLTF.

This clone was detected only a few times. V usage is TRBV27 and J usage is TRBJ1-2; the D gene is possibly TRBD1 (5 bases). The germline gives CDR1 MNHEY, CDR2 SMNVEV (reference sequence). This CDR3 has 13 residues. V was trimmed by 6 bases and J by 3 bases, leaving 11 bases between them. CDR3 region: CASRGLRDYGYTF. DNA for the CDR3: TGTGCCAGCAGGGGGCTCAGGGACTATGGCTACACCTTC.

The V and J genes are TRBV3-1 (or the pseudogene TRBV3-2) and TRBJ1-1; D may be TRBD1 (5 bases). Trimming stripped 3 bases from V and 2 bases from J, with 10 bases between. The germline CDR1 and CDR2 sequences are LGHDT and YNNKEL (reference sequence). This CDR3 has 14 amino acids. The CDR3: CASSHRRGNTEAFF. Written as DNA, the CDR3 is TGTGCCAGCAGCCACAGGAGGGGAAACACTGAAGCTTTCTTT.

The rearrangement joins TRBV11-2 to TRBJ2-7; D is perhaps TRBD2 (6 bases). This CDR3 has 15 residues. Per germline, CDR1 SGHAT and CDR2 FQNNGV. The germline V and J ends were trimmed by 5 bases and 6 bases, with 20 bases remaining between them. The CDR3 coding sequence is TGTGCCAGCAGCCCCGGGGGACGGTGGAGCTCCGAGCAGTACTTC. This encodes CASSPGGRWSSEQYF.

This chain uses TRBV7-2 with TRBJ1-1; D is perhaps TRBD1 (5 bases). Deletions cut 6 bases from V and 1 base from J, with 9 bases between. Germline V gives CDR1 SGHTA, CDR2 FQGNSA. This CDR3 has 13 residues. The CDR3 sequence is CASSRDRNTEAFF. CDR3 nucleotide sequence: TGTGCCAGCAGTAGAGACAGGAACACTGAAGCTTTCTTT.

J is TRBJ1-3 and V is TRBV7-8, with TRBD1 as a possible D gene (5 bases). CDR3 length equals 15 residues. Per germline, CDR1 SGHVS and CDR2 FQNEAQ. V was trimmed by 5 bases and J by 2 bases, leaving 13 bases between them. The CDR3 DNA is TGTGCCAGCAGCCCCTCCGGGGGTACTGGAAACACCATATATTTT. It is translated as CASSPSGGTGNTIYF.